This TCR beta chain was documented in a study of T-cell reconstitution after alpha-beta-depleted transplantation in children. This clonotype was seen repeatedly, ten times or more. Using unique molecular identifiers, the investigators prepared the TCRbeta library. MiXCR, applied by TCRdb to the PCR reads, yields one record per CDR3 protein. The repertoire holds a few hundred thousand distinct CDR3 sequences, with roughly a tenth as singletons. CDR1 is SGHTA, CDR2 FQGNSA, per germline. The CDR3 contains 14 residues. Germline trimming cut 5 bases from V and 8 bases from J; bases unmatched to any gene: 9.

The specimen comprised PBMCs from the stem cell graft donor, sampled from the stem cell graft. This TCR derives from a human donor who donated a stem cell graft to a child with SCID. V and J are TRBV7-2 and TRBJ2-7; 10 nucleotides match TRBD1. CDR3 bases: TGTGCCAGCAGCCCCGGGACAGGGGATCGCAAGCAGTACTTC. Its protein is CASSPGTGDRKQYF.